Sequencing of this T cell receptor beta chain was carried out in a study of blood T cell repertoires in COVID-19. Across the study: Italy, Spain and the United States were the sources of the convalescent and acute COVID-19 samples. The cDNA or gDNA used as material had been derived from T cells, B-cell-depleted T cells, or PBMCs.

In the authors' methods: Amplification of reference gene primers was used by the study to estimate nucleated cell counts. Sequencing was performed with immunoSEQ multiplex PCR; in TCRdb, only in-frame clones are kept and a portion is missing. V and J calls and clone size are copied from that table; D and trimming were computed from the DNA. The sample shows about 82,000 clones, roughly 78% of them seen only once. This clone was seen a single time. This CDR3 region has 14 residues. After removal of 1 base from V and 4 bases from J, the junction contained 4 bases not matched to a gene. Germline V gene data show CDR1 as SGHTA and CDR2 as FQGNSA. Seattle patients were enrolled during active infection and followed longitudinally.

The chain employs TRBV7-2 and TRBJ2-7; 7 bases are shared with TRBD1. The sequenced sample consisted of peripheral blood. This receptor was identified in a man aged 55 to 69 with COVID-19, enrolled during active disease. Here the CDR3 DNA reads TGTGCCAGCAGCTTAGTTGGGACAGTATACGAGCAGTACTTC. Residues: CASSLVGTVYEQYF.